These T cell receptor beta chains were read from a single sample in a study of cytomegalovirus exposure and HLA in healthy donors. Only in-frame clones appear in the TCRdb table, and some are missing; sequencing was by immunoSEQ multiplex PCR. The data hold 100,000 to 150,000 clones, with about 79% observed a single time. Input material: PBMCs. The receptors here all came from a woman aged 18-29 years in good health and CMV-seropositive. Each CDR3 is given without its conserved first and last residue. The D gene is left open where the match is weak. Some rows mark clone size as missing; the rest say once, few, many or name a class of expanded clone.

v_gene | abundance | d_gene | CDR3aa
TRBV6-1 | once | TRBD1 | ASSGGDRGFYGYT
TRBV7-2 | NA | TRBD2 | ASSFSGGAETQY
TRBV2 | NA | TRBD2 | ASRGRGLGLAGGLGEQF
TRBV5-4 | NA | TRBD2 | ASSLRGGAYNEQF
TRBV15 | NA | TRBD2 | ATSRGGLAGDEQY
TRBV7-2 | few | NA | ASSSSRVGEQY
TRBV5-1 | NA | TRBD1 | ASSWGQAYEQY
TRBV7-2 | few | TRBD1 | ASSSRQGNAGELF
TRBV19 | NA | NA | ASSWQENTEAF
TRBV6-5 | once | NA | ASSPGSGGEKLF
TRBV10-1 | NA | TRBD2 | ASSNSGGFLEQY
TRBV5-1 | NA | TRBD1 | ASSLPEAGGSDEQY
TRBV5-1 | NA | TRBD2 | ASSLAGAGAWETQY
TRBV19 | NA | NA | ASQLGGNTEAF
TRBV5-1 | NA | NA | ASSFHTDTQY
TRBV5-6 | NA | NA | ASSLVSSGGYGYT
TRBV27 | once | NA | ASTRDGEKLF
TRBV11-3 | NA | TRBD2 | ASSYSGGSYNEQF
TRBV5-6 | NA | TRBD2 | ASSPGLAGPQETQY
TRBV27 | few | NA | ASSWIGDTEAF
TRBV5-4 | NA | NA | ASSLDGQYEQY
TRBV5-1 | NA | TRBD1 | ASSLATGATNEKLF
TRBV2 | NA | TRBD1 | ASGGQSGYGYT
TRBV28 | few | TRBD1 | ASGTGAGEKLF
TRBV15 | NA | TRBD1 | ATSSRTGENSPLH
TRBV11-3 | once | NA | ASSVRGGYEQF
TRBV2 | few | NA | ASRARGAHEQY
TRBV2 | NA | NA | ASSEDLSGNTIY
TRBV11-2 | NA | TRBD1 | ASSSTGGGTDTQY
TRBV28 | NA | NA | ASSPLPGGGRTDTQY
TRBV5-4 | NA | TRBD2 | ASSLQGEGETQY
TRBV5-1 | NA | NA | ASSSPGVVHEQY
TRBV14 | NA | NA | ASSRGGTEAF
TRBV7-3 | once | TRBD1 | SSSRQGAGNYGYT
TRBV7-2 | NA | TRBD2 | ASSSSGGAGETQY
TRBV25-1 | once | TRBD2 | ASSGGGETDTQY
TRBV19 | NA | TRBD2 | ASGLAGTGGELF
TRBV7-9 | once | TRBD1 | ASSPRQGTTEAF
TRBV6-6 | once | TRBD2 | ASSYYLLAGNNEQF
TRBV29-1 | NA | TRBD1 | SVEGQPNEKLF
TRBV4-1 | few | NA | ASSQSPTGYT
TRBV27 | few | NA | ASGYGTEAF
TRBV5-5 | NA | TRBD1 | ASSLGTGISNQPQH
TRBV11-2 | once | TRBD2 | ASSLEAWGLVSETQY
TRBV5-1 | NA | TRBD1 | ASSLDRGFSDTQY
TRBV11-2 | NA | TRBD2 | ASSLRLAGGREQF
TRBV4-1 | NA | TRBD2 | ASSLGGNQETQY
TRBV7-2 | few | TRBD2 | ASSLGTSVADTQY
TRBV18 | few | TRBD1 | ASSPGQGAAYNEQF
TRBV11-2 | NA | NA | ASSKRQLVDTQY
TRBV6-1 | NA | TRBD1 | ASSSRQGAKEQY
TRBV12-1 | few | NA | ASSPVVDRSTYEQY
TRBV5-6 | NA | NA | ASTSGGHLD
TRBV27 | NA | TRBD2 | ASSLLLAGGLNEQF
TRBV7-9 | few | NA | ASSFGGDNSPLH
TRBV9 | once | NA | ASSVQGSLDSPLH
TRBV6-5 | NA | NA | ASRRQWTGNYGYT
TRBV10-3 | once | NA | AIRPGQPYNEQF
TRBV4-1 | few | NA | ASSQWAGASLDTQY
TRBV27 | NA | NA | ASSWGVGYEQY